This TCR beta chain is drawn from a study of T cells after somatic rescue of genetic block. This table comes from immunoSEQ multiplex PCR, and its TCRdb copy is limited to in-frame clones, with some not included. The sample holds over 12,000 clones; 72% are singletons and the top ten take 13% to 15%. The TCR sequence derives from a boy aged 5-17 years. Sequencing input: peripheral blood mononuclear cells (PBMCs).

Here the CDR3 DNA reads TGTGCCAGCAGCACTCGGGACAACACCGGGGAGCTGTTTTTT. Its translation: CASSTRDNTGELFF. The V call is TRBV2, the J call TRBJ2-2; D possibly uses TRBD1 or TRBD2 (5 bases each). The CDR3 has 14 amino acids. V lost 6 bases, J lost 2 bases, and 10 bases lay in between. Germline assignment: CDR1 SNHLY and CDR2 FYNNEI. The entire variable domain, with the rest obtained from reference TRBV2 and TRBJ2-2, is as follows: EPEVTQTPSHQVTQMGQEVILRCVPISNHLYFYWYRQILGQKVEFLVSFYNNEISEKSEIFDDQFSVERPDGSNFTLKIRSTKLEDSAMYFCASSTRDNTGELFFGEGSRLTVL.